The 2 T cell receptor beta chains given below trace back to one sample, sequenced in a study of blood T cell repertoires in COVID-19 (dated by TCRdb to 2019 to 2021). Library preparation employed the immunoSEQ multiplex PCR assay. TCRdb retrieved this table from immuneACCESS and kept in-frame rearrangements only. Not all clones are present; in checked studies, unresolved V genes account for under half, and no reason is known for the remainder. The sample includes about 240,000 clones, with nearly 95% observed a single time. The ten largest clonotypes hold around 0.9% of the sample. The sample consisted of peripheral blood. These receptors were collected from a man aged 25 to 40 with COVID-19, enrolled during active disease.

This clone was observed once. CDR3 DNA: TGTGCCTGGCACTTGGGCGGGGGGGCGGCAGATACGCAGTATTTT. Protein sequence: CAWHLGGGAADTQYF. This chain connects TRBV30 to TRBJ2-3, with 9 bases aligning to TRBD2. This CDR3 is built from 15 residues. CDR1 and CDR2 (germline): GTSNPN, SVGIG (reference sequence). Germline trimming cut 5 bases from V and 4 bases from J; bases unmatched to any gene: 10.

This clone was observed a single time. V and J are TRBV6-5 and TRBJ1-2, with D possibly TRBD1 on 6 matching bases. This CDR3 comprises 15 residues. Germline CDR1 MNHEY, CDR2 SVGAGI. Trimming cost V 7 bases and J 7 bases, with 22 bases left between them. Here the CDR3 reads CASKIATGSLPGYTF. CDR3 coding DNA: TGTGCCAGCAAAATAGCAACAGGGTCGTTGCCTGGCTACACCTTC.